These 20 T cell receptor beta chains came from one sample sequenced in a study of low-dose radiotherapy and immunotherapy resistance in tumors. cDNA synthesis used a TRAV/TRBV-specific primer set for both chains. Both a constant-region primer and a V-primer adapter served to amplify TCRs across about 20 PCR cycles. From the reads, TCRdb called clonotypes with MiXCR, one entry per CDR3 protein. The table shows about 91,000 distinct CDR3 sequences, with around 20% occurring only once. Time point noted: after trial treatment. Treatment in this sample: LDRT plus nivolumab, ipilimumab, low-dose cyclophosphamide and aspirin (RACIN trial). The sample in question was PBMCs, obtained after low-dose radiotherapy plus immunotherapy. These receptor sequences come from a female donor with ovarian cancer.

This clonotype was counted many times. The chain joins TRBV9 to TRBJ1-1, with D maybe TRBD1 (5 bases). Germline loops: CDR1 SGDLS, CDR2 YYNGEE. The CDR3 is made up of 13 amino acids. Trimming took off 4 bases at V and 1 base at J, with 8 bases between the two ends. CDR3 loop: CASSQTENTEAFF. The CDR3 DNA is TGTGCCAGCAGCCAGACAGAGAACACTGAAGCTTTCTTT.

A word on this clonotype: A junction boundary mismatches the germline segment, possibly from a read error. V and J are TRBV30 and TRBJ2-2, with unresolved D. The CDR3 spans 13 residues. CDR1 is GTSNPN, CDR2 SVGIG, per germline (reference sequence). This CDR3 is CAWSLENTRELFF. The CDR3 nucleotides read TGTGCCTGGAGTCTGGAGAACACCAGGGAGCTGTTTTTT.

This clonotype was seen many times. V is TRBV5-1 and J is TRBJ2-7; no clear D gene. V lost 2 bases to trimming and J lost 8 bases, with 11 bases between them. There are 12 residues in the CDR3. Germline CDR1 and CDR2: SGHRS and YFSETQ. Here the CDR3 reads CASSFVDAKQYF. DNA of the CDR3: TGCGCCAGCAGCTTCGTCGACGCTAAGCAGTACTTC.

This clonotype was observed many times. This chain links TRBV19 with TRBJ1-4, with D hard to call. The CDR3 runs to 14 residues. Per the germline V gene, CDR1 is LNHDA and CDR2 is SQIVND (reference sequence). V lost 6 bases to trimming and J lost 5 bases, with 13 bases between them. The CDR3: CASSLSLGNEKLFF. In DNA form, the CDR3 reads TGTGCCAGTAGCCTAAGCCTGGGCAATGAAAAACTGTTTTTT.

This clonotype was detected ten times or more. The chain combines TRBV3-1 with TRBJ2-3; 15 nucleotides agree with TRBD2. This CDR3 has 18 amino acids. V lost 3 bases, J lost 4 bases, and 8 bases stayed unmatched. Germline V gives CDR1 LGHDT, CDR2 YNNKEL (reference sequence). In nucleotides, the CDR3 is TGTGCCAGCAGCCAGGGACTAGCGGGAGGCACTCGGGCAGATACGCAGTATTTT. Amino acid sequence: CASSQGLAGGTRADTQYF.

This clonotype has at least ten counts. The CDR3 reads CASSYRKGDQPQHF. The DNA of the CDR3 is TGTGCCAGCAGTTACAGGAAAGGGGACCAGCCCCAGCATTTT. The chain links TRBV6-2 or TRBV6-3 to TRBJ1-5; possible D gene TRBD1, 5 bases. There are 14 residues in the CDR3. Between the trimmed V and J ends, which lost 2 bases and 7 bases, there was a span of 12 bases. Per the germline V gene, CDR1 is MNHEY and CDR2 is SVGEGT.

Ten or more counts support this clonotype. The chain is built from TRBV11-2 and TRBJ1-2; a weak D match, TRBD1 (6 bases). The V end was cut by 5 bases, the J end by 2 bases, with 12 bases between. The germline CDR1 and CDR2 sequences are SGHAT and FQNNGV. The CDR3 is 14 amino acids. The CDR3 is CASSHGQWNYGYTF. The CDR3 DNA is TGTGCCAGCAGCCACGGACAGTGGAACTATGGCTACACCTTC.

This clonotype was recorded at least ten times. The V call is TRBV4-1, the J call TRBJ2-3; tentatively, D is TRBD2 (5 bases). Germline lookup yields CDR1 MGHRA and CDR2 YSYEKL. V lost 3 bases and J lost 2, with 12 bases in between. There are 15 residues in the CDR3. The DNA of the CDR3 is TGCGCCAGCAGCCAGGAAGGACGGGACACAGATACGCAGTATTTT. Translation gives CASSQEGRDTDTQYF.

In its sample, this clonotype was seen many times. CDR3 amino acids: CASSPHGNLPQTQYF. In nucleotides, the CDR3 is TGTGCCAGCAGCCCTCACGGGAACCTCCCCCAGACCCAGTACTTC. This chain uses TRBV7-9 with TRBJ2-5, with D possibly being TRBD2 (5 bases). Germline loops: CDR1 SEHNR, CDR2 FQNEAQ (reference sequence). V lost 5 bases and J lost 6, with 19 bases in between. The CDR3 loop spans 15 amino acids.

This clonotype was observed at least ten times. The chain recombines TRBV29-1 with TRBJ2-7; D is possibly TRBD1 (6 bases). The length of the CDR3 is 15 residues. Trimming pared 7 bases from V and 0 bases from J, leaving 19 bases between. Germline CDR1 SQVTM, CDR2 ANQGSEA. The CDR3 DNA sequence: TGCAGCGCGACGTACCGGGACATACACTCCTACGAGCAGTACTTC. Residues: CSATYRDIHSYEQYF.

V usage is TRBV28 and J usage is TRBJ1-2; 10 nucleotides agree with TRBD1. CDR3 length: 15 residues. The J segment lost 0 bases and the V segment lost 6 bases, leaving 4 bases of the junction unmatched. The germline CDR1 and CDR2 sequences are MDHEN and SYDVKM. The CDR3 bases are TGTGCCAGCAGCCCCGGACAGGGGGCTAACTATGGCTACACCTTC. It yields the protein CASSPGQGANYGYTF.

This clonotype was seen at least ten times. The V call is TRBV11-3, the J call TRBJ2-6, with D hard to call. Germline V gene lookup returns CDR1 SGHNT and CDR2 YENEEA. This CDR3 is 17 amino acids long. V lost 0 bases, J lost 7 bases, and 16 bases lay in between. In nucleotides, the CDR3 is TGTGCCAGCAGCTTAGATGGCCGAACGGCCGTAGCCAACGTCCTGACTTTC. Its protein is CASSLDGRTAVANVLTF.

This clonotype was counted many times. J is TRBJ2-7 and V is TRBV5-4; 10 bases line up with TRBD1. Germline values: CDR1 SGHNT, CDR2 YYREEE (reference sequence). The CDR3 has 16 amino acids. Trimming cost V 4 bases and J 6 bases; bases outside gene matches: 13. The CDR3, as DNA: TGTGCCAGCAGCCTGAGCTTCGGGACAGGGGTCGGCGAGCAGTACTTC. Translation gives CASSLSFGTGVGEQYF.

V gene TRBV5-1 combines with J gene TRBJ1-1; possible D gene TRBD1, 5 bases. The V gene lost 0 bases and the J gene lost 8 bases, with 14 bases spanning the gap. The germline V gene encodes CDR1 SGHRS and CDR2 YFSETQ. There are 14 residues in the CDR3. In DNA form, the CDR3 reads TGCGCCAGCAGCTTGGGTTCCGGGACGTTCGAAGCTTTCTTT. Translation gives CASSLGSGTFEAFF.

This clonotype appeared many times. The CDR3 DNA sequence: TGTGCCTGGAGTGGAGACAGGGTGACGACTGAAGCTTTCTTT. Protein product: CAWSGDRVTTEAFF. This rearrangement joins TRBV30 to TRBJ1-1; 7 bases agree with TRBD1. Germline-derived CDR1 and CDR2 are GTSNPN and SVGIG (reference sequence). There are 14 residues in the CDR3. V lost 1 base to trimming and J lost 5 bases; unmatched junction nucleotides: 7. The entire variable domain, with the rest obtained from reference TRBV30 and TRBJ1-1, is as follows: SQTIHQWPATLVQPVGSPLSLECTVEGTSNPNLYWYRQAAGRGLQLLFYSVGIGQISSEVPQNLSASRPQDRQFILSSKKLLLSDSGFYLCAWSGDRVTTEAFFGQGTRLTVV.

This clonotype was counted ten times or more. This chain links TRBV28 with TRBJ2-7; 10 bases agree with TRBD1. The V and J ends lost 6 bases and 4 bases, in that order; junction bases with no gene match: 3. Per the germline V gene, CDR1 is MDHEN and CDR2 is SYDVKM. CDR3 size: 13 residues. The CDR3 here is CASRGQGEYEQYF. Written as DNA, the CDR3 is TGTGCCAGCAGAGGACAGGGGGAATACGAGCAGTACTTC.

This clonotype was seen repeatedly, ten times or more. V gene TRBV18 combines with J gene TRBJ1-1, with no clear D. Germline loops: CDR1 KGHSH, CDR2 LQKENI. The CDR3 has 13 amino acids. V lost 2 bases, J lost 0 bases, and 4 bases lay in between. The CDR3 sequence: CASSPLMNTEAFF. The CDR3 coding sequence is TGTGCCAGCTCACCATTAATGAACACTGAAGCTTTCTTT.

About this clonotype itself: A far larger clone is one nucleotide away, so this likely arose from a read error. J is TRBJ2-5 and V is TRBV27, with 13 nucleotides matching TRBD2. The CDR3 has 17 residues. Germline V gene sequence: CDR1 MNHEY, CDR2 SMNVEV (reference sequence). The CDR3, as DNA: TGTGCCACCAGTGATCCAAAGGGAGGACTAGCGGGGGAGACCCGGTACTTC. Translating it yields CATSDPKGGLAGETRYF.

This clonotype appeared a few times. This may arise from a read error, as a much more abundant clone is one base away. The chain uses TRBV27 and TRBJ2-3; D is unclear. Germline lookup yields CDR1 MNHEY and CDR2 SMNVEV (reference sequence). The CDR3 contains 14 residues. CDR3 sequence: CVSSFSVSTDTQYF. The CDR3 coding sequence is TGTGTCAGCAGTTTCTCCGTTAGCACAGATACGCAGTATTTT.

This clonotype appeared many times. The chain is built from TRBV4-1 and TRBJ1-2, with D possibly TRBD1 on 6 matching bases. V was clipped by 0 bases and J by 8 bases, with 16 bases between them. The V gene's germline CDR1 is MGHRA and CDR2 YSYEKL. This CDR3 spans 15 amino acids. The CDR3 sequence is CASSQDTAGAVGYTF. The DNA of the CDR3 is TGCGCCAGCAGCCAAGATACCGCGGGGGCCGTCGGCTACACCTTC.